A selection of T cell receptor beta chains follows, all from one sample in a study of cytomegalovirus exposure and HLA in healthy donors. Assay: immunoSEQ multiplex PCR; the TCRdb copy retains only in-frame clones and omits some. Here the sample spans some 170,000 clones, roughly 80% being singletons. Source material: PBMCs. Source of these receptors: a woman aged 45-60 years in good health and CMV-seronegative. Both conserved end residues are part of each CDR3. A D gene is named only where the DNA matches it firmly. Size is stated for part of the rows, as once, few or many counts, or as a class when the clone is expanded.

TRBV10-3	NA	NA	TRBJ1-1	TGTGCCACCACTCGGGGGAACACTGAAGCTTTCTTT	CATTRGNTEAFF
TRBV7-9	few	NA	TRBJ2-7	TGTTCCAGCAGCTTAGGACAGCCCTGGGACGAGCAGTACTTC	CSSSLGQPWDEQYF
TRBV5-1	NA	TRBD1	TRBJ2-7	TGCGCCAGCAGCTTGGCCAGGGACAGGGTAAAGCACGAGCAGTACTTC	CASSLARDRVKHEQYF
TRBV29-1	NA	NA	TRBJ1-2	TGCAGCGCTCCGGCTTCGGGCTATGGCTACACCTTC	CSAPASGYGYTF
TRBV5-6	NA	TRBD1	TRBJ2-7	TGTGCCAGCAGCCTGGGACAGAGCTCCTACGAGCAGTACTTC	CASSLGQSSYEQYF
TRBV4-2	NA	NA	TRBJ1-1	TGTGCCAGCAGCCACGGGGGACTGAACACTGAAGCTTTCTTT	CASSHGGLNTEAFF
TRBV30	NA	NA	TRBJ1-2	TGTGCCTGGGAAGAGGGTGGCTATGGCTACACCTTC	CAWEEGGYGYTF
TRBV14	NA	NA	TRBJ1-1	TGTGCCAGCAGCCACCGGGGGAACACTGAAGCTTTCTTT	CASSHRGNTEAFF
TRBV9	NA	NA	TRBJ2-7	TGTGCCAGCAGCGTAGCGGAGGGGAGCTACGAGCAGTACTTC	CASSVAEGSYEQYF
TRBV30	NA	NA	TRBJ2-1	TGTGCCTGGAGTGCCCGGGGAGAGCAGTTCTTC	CAWSARGEQFF
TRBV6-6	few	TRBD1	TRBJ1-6	TGTGCCAGCAGCTCTGGGCAGGGGGCCTCACCCCTCCACTTT	CASSSGQGASPLHF
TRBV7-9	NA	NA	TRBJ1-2	TGTGCCAGCAGCTTAGGGGAGGCAGGCAATCGTGGCTACACCTTC	CASSLGEAGNRGYTF
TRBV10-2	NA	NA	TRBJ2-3	TGCGCCAGCAGTGACGTCGTGACGCAGTATTTT	CASSDVVTQYF
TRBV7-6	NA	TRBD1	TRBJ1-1	TGTGCCAGCAGCTTAGGTAGGGCAGGGGGAACTGAAGCTTTCTTT	CASSLGRAGGTEAFF
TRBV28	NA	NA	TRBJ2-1	TGTGCCGCGGGGGACAACTACAATGAGCAGTTCTTC	CAAGDNYNEQFF
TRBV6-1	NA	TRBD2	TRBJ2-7	TGTGCCAGCAGTGGGGGACTATCCTACGAGCAGTACTTC	CASSGGLSYEQYF
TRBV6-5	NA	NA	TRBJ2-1	TGTGCCAGCAGCACAACAGGGATCAATGAGCAGTTCTTC	CASSTTGINEQFF
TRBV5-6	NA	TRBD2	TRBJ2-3	TGTGCCAGCAGCTTGGCCCGGGGGAGGGCAGATACGCAGTATTTT	CASSLARGRADTQYF
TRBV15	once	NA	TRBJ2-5	TGTGCCACCAGCAGCCACAAAAAAGGGGAAGAGACCCAGTACTTC	CATSSHKKGEETQYF
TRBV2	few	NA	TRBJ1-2	TGTGCCAGCAATAGCCTCGCGGGTGGCGGTGGCTACACCTTC	CASNSLAGGGGYTF
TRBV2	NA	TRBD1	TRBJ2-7	TGTGCCAGCAGTGAACTGGGACAGTCCCTCGAGCAGTACTTC	CASSELGQSLEQYF
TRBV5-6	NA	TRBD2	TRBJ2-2	TGTGCCAGCAGCTCTCCGGGACTAGCGGACGGGGAGCTGTTTTTT	CASSSPGLADGELFF
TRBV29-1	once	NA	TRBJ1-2	TGCAGCGTTGTGACGGGGAATGGCTACACCTTC	CSVVTGNGYTF
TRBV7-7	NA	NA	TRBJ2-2	TGTGCCAGCAGCCCCGACTCCTCCGGGGAGCTGTTTTTT	CASSPDSSGELFF
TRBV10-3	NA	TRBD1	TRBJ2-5	TGTGCCACCCGCCGGGACAGTGATGGGGAGACCCAGTACTTC	CATRRDSDGETQYF
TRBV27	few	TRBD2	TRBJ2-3	TGTGCCAGCAGCCTTATCCGGCTAGCGGGAGTTACCCTGAGCACAGATACGCAGTATTTT	CASSLIRLAGVTLSTDTQYF
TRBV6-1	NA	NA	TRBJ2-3	TGTGCCAGCAGTCGACACACAGATACGCAGTATTTT	CASSRHTDTQYF
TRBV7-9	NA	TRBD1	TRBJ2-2	TGTGCCAGCAGCCCTTCCGGGACAGGGGTCTCTCGGACCGGGGAGCTGTTTTTT	CASSPSGTGVSRTGELFF
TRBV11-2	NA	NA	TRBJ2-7	TGTGCCAGCAGCCTGGGGACTTTAGGCTACGAGCAGTACTTC	CASSLGTLGYEQYF
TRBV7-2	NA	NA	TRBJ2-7	TGTGCCAGCAGCTTATACTATGGGGGCGCCTACGAGCAGTACTTC	CASSLYYGGAYEQYF
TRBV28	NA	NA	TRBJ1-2	TGTGCCAGCAGCCCAGCGGGTCGAAACTATGGCTACACCTTC	CASSPAGRNYGYTF
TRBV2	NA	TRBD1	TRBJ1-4	TGTGCCAGCAGGGCAGGGGGCTCTAATGAAAAACTGTTTTTT	CASRAGGSNEKLFF
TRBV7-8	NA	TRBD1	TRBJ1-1	TGTGCCAGCAGCTACGGATACACGACAGGGCCCAGGCCCCTGAACACTGAAGCTTTCTTT	CASSYGYTTGPRPLNTEAFF
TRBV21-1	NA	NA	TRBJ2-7	TGTGCCAGCAGGAGGGACAGGCTAAAGTACTTC	CASRRDRLKYF
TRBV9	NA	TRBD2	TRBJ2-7	TGTGCCAGCAGCCCCACCGGGACTAGCGGAGCCCTTAGCTCCTACGAGCAGTACTTC	CASSPTGTSGALSSYEQYF
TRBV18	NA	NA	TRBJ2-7	TGTGCCAGCTCACCAACAGGAGGGCTCTACGAGCAGTACTTC	CASSPTGGLYEQYF
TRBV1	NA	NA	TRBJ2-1	TGCACCAGCAGAGCGGGAGAAGTCGGGAATGAGCAGTTCTTC	CTSRAGEVGNEQFF
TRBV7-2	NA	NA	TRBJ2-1	TGTGCCAGCAGCCCCACCGGCTCCTACAATGAGCAGTTCTTC	CASSPTGSYNEQFF
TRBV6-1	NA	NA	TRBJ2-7	TGTGCCAGCAGTGTCGGCAGGGGTTACGAGCAGTACTTC	CASSVGRGYEQYF
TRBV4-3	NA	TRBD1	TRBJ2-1	TGCGCCAGCAGCCAAGATGGTAGTGGACAGGGGGCCACAAATGAGCAGTTCTTC	CASSQDGSGQGATNEQFF
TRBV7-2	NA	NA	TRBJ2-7	TGTGCCAGCAGCTTAGATATGGCGGTGGGCTCCTACGAGCAGTACTTC	CASSLDMAVGSYEQYF
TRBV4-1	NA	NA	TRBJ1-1	TGCGCCAGCAGCCAAGTAAGGGGGACGGGAGAAGCTTTCTTT	CASSQVRGTGEAFF
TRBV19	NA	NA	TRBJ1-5	TGTGCCAGTAGTAGGCTTGACAGCACTTATAGCAATCAGCCCCAGCATTTT	CASSRLDSTYSNQPQHF
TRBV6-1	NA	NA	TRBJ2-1	TGTGCCAGCAGTGCTACTTACAATGAGCAGTTCTTC	CASSATYNEQFF
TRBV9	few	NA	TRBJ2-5	TGTGCCAGCAGCGCGGGACTCAACCAAGAGACCCAGTACTTC	CASSAGLNQETQYF
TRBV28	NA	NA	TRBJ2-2	TGTGCCAGCAGTCCCCCATCCACCGGGGAGCTGTTTTTT	CASSPPSTGELFF
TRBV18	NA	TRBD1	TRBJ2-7	TGTGCCAGCTCACCCCGGGACAGCCACGAGCAGTACTTC	CASSPRDSHEQYF
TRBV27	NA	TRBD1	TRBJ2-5	TGTGCCAGCAGTTCAGGACGGATCCTTGACAGGGGGGAGACCCAGTACTTC	CASSSGRILDRGETQYF
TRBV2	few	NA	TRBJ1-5	TGTGCCAGCAGTGAATATCCTACGCAGCCCCAGCATTTT	CASSEYPTQPQHF
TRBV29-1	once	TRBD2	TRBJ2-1	TGCAGCGTTCAGCGGGACCTAGGCAATGAGCAGTTCTTC	CSVQRDLGNEQFF
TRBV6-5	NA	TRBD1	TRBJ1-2	TGTGCCAGCAGTAGTCCCGGACAGGGGGTGGGCTACACCTTC	CASSSPGQGVGYTF
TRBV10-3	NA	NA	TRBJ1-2	TGTGCCATCAGTGCGCGGGATCTCGGCTACACCTTC	CAISARDLGYTF
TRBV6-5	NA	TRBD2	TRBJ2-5	TGTGCCAGCAGCCCCGGACTAGCGGGAACGGAGACCCAGTACTTC	CASSPGLAGTETQYF
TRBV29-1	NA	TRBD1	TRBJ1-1	TGCAGCGTTGGACAGGGTCTAAAAAGTGGAGCTTTCTTT	CSVGQGLKSGAFF
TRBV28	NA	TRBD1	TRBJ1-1	TGTGCCAGCAAAGAGCAGGGGGTGAACACTGAAGCTTTCTTT	CASKEQGVNTEAFF